A single sample gave rise to the 15 T cell receptor beta chains below, sequenced in a study of human T cells and chemical hapten exposure. Time point specified: pre-sensitization, week 0. Treatment denoted: therapeutic diphenylcyclopropenone sensitization with weekly scalp DPC. One entry per CDR3 protein results from TCRdb running MiXCR on the RACE reads. The table records more than 100,000 distinct CDR3 sequences, roughly 12% of them present only once. The sequencing here drew on whole blood, taken in connection with sensitization to the hapten diphenylcyclopropenone (DPC). The receptors originated from a woman between 18 and 30 years old with alopecia areata. Some clones in this sample may be carry-over from other donors' samples.

The rearrangement uses TRBV28 and TRBJ1-2; no clear D gene. Germline V gives CDR1 MDHEN, CDR2 SYDVKM. V gave up 6 bases and J gave up 4 bases, with 12 bases separating them. The CDR3 loop spans 13 amino acids. The CDR3 sequence: CASSSGVSYGYTF. CDR3 in DNA: TGTGCCAGCAGCTCGGGAGTGTCCTATGGCTACACCTTC.

DNA of the CDR3: TGTGCCAGCAGTTTAGGACCTCTTGAAGCTTTCTTT. It yields the protein CASSLGPLEAFF. V is TRBV12-3 or TRBV12-4 and J is TRBJ1-1; the D is unclear. The CDR3 has 12 residues. The germline V and J ends were trimmed by 1 base and 7 bases, with 7 bases remaining between them.

The chain couples TRBV30 to TRBJ1-5; 9 positions agree with TRBD1. V shed 3 bases, J shed 7 bases, and the junction held 4 bases outside the gene matches. The CDR3 has 13 amino acids. From germline, CDR1 is GTSNPN and CDR2 SVGIG (reference sequence). CDR3 region: CAWSGQGLQPQHF. The CDR3 nucleotides read TGTGCCTGGAGCGGACAGGGGTTGCAGCCCCAGCATTTT.

The genes are TRBV27 and TRBJ1-5, with D maybe TRBD1 (6 bases). This CDR3 has 13 residues. Trimming removed 10 bases from V and 3 bases from J, with 13 bases in between. CDR1 MNHEY and CDR2 SMNVEV come from the germline V gene (reference sequence). The CDR3 here is CATRGHFNQPQHF. CDR3 coding DNA: TGTGCCACCAGGGGACATTTCAATCAGCCCCAGCATTTT.

This clonotype has at least ten counts. DNA of the CDR3: TGCGCCAGCAGCCAAGATCCTGGCACAGGGGAGAACACTGAAGCTTTCTTT. It encodes CASSQDPGTGENTEAFF. The chain employs TRBV4-3 and TRBJ1-1, with 7 positions matching TRBD1. V lost 0 bases, J lost 1 base, and 8 bases stayed unmatched. CDR1 is LGHNA and CDR2 is YSLEER in the germline V gene. The CDR3 is 17 residues long.

This clonotype was counted at least ten times. This chain connects TRBV12-5 to TRBJ2-7, with TRBD1 matching 9 bases. Germline V gene lookup returns CDR1 LGHNT and CDR2 FRNRAP. J gave up 8 bases and V 5 bases, and 13 bases lay outside the gene matches. The CDR3 is made up of 15 amino acids. CDR3 sequence: CASGGTGTGSSQQYF. CDR3 coding DNA: TGTGCTAGTGGTGGAACCGGGACAGGGTCCTCCCAGCAGTACTTC.

CDR3 bases: TGTGCCAGCAGGCGGGGGACAGGGACCCCTAGTAATCAGCCCCAGCATTTT. It translates to CASRRGTGTPSNQPQHF. The V call is TRBV12-3 or TRBV12-4, the J call TRBJ1-5, with 9 positions matching TRBD1. This CDR3 comprises 17 residues. V lost 6 bases, J lost 4 bases, and 13 bases stayed unmatched.

The chain has TRBV4-3 and TRBJ2-7; TRBD1 or TRBD2 may be the D gene (6 bases each). Trimming shortened V by 0 bases and J by 6 bases, and 12 bases separated the two germline ends. Germline CDR1 LGHNA, CDR2 YSLEER. The CDR3 runs 14 residues. CDR3: CASSQDQGGGEQYF. CDR3 coding DNA: TGCGCCAGCAGCCAAGATCAAGGGGGAGGCGAGCAGTACTTC.

As for this clonotype: A read error may explain this, as a much larger clone is one base away. This chain links TRBV20-1 with TRBJ2-1; perhaps D is TRBD1 or TRBD2 (5 bases each). CDR1 is DFQATT and CDR2 is SNEGSKA in the germline V gene (reference sequence). The CDR3 is 14 amino acids. Here the CDR3 reads CNTKRGSSYNEQFF. Here the CDR3 DNA reads TGCAATACTAAGAGGGGAAGCTCCTACAATGAGCAGTTCTTC.

The chain is built from TRBV6-2 or TRBV6-3 and TRBJ1-1; D is unclear. Per germline, CDR1 MNHEY and CDR2 SVGEGT. The CDR3 runs to 16 residues. V was pared by 7 bases and J by 0 bases, with 18 bases between. The CDR3 DNA reads as TGTGCCAGCACTACTTTGAGGGCTTCTATGAACACTGAAGCTTTCTTT. It encodes CASTTLRASMNTEAFF.

The rearrangement uses TRBV6-1 and TRBJ2-7; a weak D match, TRBD2 (5 bases). The germline V gene encodes CDR1 MNHNS and CDR2 SASEGT. This CDR3 is built from 12 residues. V shed 5 bases and J shed 3 bases, with 8 bases lying between them. The chain's CDR3 is CASSLADYEQYF. Here the CDR3 DNA reads TGTGCCAGCAGTCTAGCCGACTACGAGCAGTACTTC.

This clonotype was counted a few times. The chain uses TRBV2 and TRBJ2-2; unclear D gene. This CDR3 spans 13 amino acids. The germline gives CDR1 SNHLY, CDR2 FYNNEI. Trimming removed 0 bases from V and 7 bases from J, with 6 bases in between. Here the CDR3 DNA reads TGTGCCAGCAGTGAAGCACGCCGCGGGGAGCTGTTTTTT. It yields the protein CASSEARRGELFF. Filled out from reference TRBV2 and TRBJ2-2, the complete variable domain reads EPEVTQTPSHQVTQMGQEVILRCVPISNHLYFYWYRQILGQKVEFLVSFYNNEISEKSEIFDDQFSVERPDGSNFTLKIRSTKLEDSAMYFCASSEARRGELFFGEGSRLTVL.

This clonotype was detected a few times. The chain links TRBV12-3 or TRBV12-4 to TRBJ1-5, with 10 bases that match TRBD1. CDR3 size: 16 residues. The V segment lost 5 bases and the J segment 3 bases; nucleotides outside the gene matches: 7. For the CDR3, the DNA is TGTGCCAGCAGTGCCATGGGACAGGGGTTCAATCAGCCCCAGCATTTT. Protein product: CASSAMGQGFNQPQHF.

This clonotype was detected a few times. J is TRBJ2-7 and V is TRBV29-1; D ambiguous. Germline CDR1 SQVTM, CDR2 ANQGSEA. The CDR3 totals 11 residues. V shed 6 bases and J shed 6 bases, with 12 bases lying between them. CDR3 loop: CSVATDGEQYF. CDR3 bases: TGCAGCGTAGCCACCGACGGCGAGCAGTACTTC.

The V call is TRBV6-5, the J call TRBJ1-1, with D possibly TRBD1 on 5 matching bases. The V gene lost 4 bases and the J gene lost 9 bases, with 12 bases spanning the gap. Germline V CDR1 and CDR2: MNHEY, SVGAGI. This CDR3 has 12 amino acids. This chain's CDR3 is CASSFGQGQAFF. CDR3 in DNA: TGTGCCAGCAGTTTCGGGCAGGGCCAAGCTTTCTTT.